The 23 T cell receptor beta chains below come from one sample, sequenced in a study of memory CD4+ T cells and cytomegalovirus serostatus. Single viable CD3+CD4+CD8-CD45RO+ cells were sorted as the memory CD4+ T cells. The assay was immunoSEQ multiplex PCR, and TCRdb's table has in-frame clones only and misses some. In the table there are tens of thousands of clones, 82% of which are singletons. Material for sequencing was memory CD4+ T cells from blood. These receptors all stem from an adult in good health and CMV-seronegative.

This clone has just a few counts. The V call is TRBV6-5, the J call TRBJ2-5; D not resolved. The length of the CDR3 is 13 residues. V was shortened by 0 bases and J by 7 bases, with 9 bases between the two germline ends. The germline V gene encodes CDR1 MNHEY and CDR2 SVGAGI. The CDR3 loop is CASSYSPGRTQYF. CDR3 DNA sequence: TGTGCCAGCAGTTACTCACCAGGAAGGACCCAGTACTTC.

The chain combines TRBV30 with TRBJ2-3; 8 bases line up with TRBD2. Germline values: CDR1 GTSNPN, CDR2 SVGIG (reference sequence). The CDR3 sequence is 16 residues long. V was clipped by 3 bases and J by 3 bases; unmatched bases: 11. In nucleotides, the CDR3 is TGTGCCTGGAGCGGGGGGGCCTACATTTGGACAGATACGCAGTATTTT. It yields the protein CAWSGGAYIWTDTQYF.

By share, this clone counts as medium-sized. The rearrangement joins TRBV2 to TRBJ1-6; 7 positions agree with TRBD1. CDR1 is SNHLY and CDR2 is FYNNEI in the germline V gene. After removal of 8 bases from V and 6 bases from J, the junction contained 10 bases not matched to a gene. The CDR3 is made up of 15 amino acids. The CDR3 bases are TGTGCCAGCTCGGGGCCGGGACAGCTTAATTCACCCCTCCACTTT. Its translation: CASSGPGQLNSPLHF. Full variable domain (missing parts from reference TRBV2 and TRBJ1-6): EPEVTQTPSHQVTQMGQEVILRCVPISNHLYFYWYRQILGQKVEFLVSFYNNEISEKSEIFDDQFSVERPDGSNFTLKIRSTKLEDSAMYFCASSGPGQLNSPLHFGNGTRLTVT.

The rearrangement joins TRBV11-2 to TRBJ1-5; D possibly corresponds to TRBD1 (5 bases). V lost 1 base and J lost 0, with 10 bases in between. CDR3 length: 16 residues. Germline V lookup: CDR1 SGHAT, CDR2 FQNNGV. The CDR3 DNA reads TGTGCCAGCAGCTTAGGGGGCGACTATAGCAATCAGCCCCAGCATTTT. Translated: CASSLGGDYSNQPQHF.

The gene calls are TRBV9 and TRBJ2-5, with 7 bases lining up with TRBD2. The CDR3 loop spans 16 amino acids. V lost 1 base, J lost 4 bases, and 10 bases stayed unmatched. CDR1 and CDR2 (germline): SGDLS, YYNGEE. The DNA of the CDR3 is TGTGCCAGCAGCGTAAGCGCCGGGGGGAATGGAGAGACCCAGTACTTC. Translating it yields CASSVSAGGNGETQYF.

V usage is TRBV30 and J usage is TRBJ2-4; no definite D call. This CDR3 contains 13 residues. Trimming stripped 0 bases from V and 6 bases from J, with 9 bases between. Germline values: CDR1 GTSNPN, CDR2 SVGIG (reference sequence). This CDR3 reads CAWSVLDGNIQYF. In nucleotides, the CDR3 is TGTGCCTGGAGTGTACTTGACGGAAACATTCAGTACTTC.

The J gene is TRBJ2-6, the V gene TRBV5-1, with a possible D match to TRBD1 (5 bases). V was shortened by 4 bases and J by 4 bases, with 12 bases between the two germline ends. Germline V gene lookup returns CDR1 SGHRS and CDR2 YFSETQ. This CDR3 contains 15 residues. The chain's CDR3 is CASSAQVAGANVLTF. The CDR3 DNA follows: TGCGCCAGCAGCGCACAGGTGGCCGGGGCCAACGTCCTGACTTTC.

CDR3 sequence (DNA): TGTGCCAGCAGCTTAATTTCGGGGGTGGAGACCCAGTACTTC. It encodes CASSLISGVETQYF. The rearrangement uses TRBV7-9 and TRBJ2-5; D might be TRBD2 (6 bases). The CDR3 has 14 residues. The V end was cut by 2 bases, the J end by 5 bases, with 12 bases between. In germline, CDR1 is SEHNR, CDR2 FQNEAQ (reference sequence).

The CDR3, as DNA: TGTGCCAGCAGTCCCGGTGAGAAACAGCCCCAGCATTTT. Residues: CASSPGEKQPQHF. The chain joins TRBV7-9 to TRBJ1-5; no firm D call. The CDR3 sequence is 13 residues long. With 6 bases removed from V and 7 bases from J, the gap between germline ends came to 13 bases. The germline gives CDR1 SEHNR, CDR2 FQNEAQ (reference sequence). Full variable domain (remainder filled in from reference TRBV7-9 and TRBJ1-5): DTGVSQNPRHKITKRGQNVTFRCDPISEHNRLYWYRQTLGQGPEFLTYFQNEAQLEKSRLLSDRFSAERPKGSFSTLEIQRTEQGDSAMYLCASSPGEKQPQHFGDGTRLSIL.

J is TRBJ1-2 and V is TRBV19; D may be TRBD1 (5 bases). V lost 7 bases and J lost 4, with 16 bases in between. The CDR3 length is 14 residues. CDR1 is LNHDA and CDR2 is SQIVND in the germline V gene (reference sequence). As DNA, the CDR3 is TGTGCCAGTACTCTCCGGGGGTCTGGCTATGGCTACACCTTC. It translates to CASTLRGSGYGYTF. Full variable domain (rest looked up from reference TRBV19 and TRBJ1-2): DGGITQSPKYLFRKEGQNVTLSCEQNLNHDAMYWYRQDPGQGLRLIYYSQIVNDFQKGDIAEGYSVSREKKESFPLTVTSAQKNPTAFYLCASTLRGSGYGYTFGSGTRLTVV.

The chain employs TRBV29-1 and TRBJ2-5, with D perhaps matching TRBD1 or TRBD2 (5 bases each). The CDR3 totals 13 residues. Germline V lookup: CDR1 SQVTM, CDR2 ANQGSEA. Trimming cost V 7 bases and J 3 bases, with 15 bases left between them. CDR3 protein: CSARGASKETQYF. The DNA of the CDR3 is TGCAGCGCGCGAGGGGCTAGCAAAGAGACCCAGTACTTC. The full variable domain, with the rest looked up from reference TRBV29-1 and TRBJ2-5, is SAVISQKPSRDICQRGTSLTIQCQVDSQVTMMFWYRQQPGQSLTLIATANQGSEATYESGFVIDKFPISRPNLTFSTLTVSNMSPEDSSIYLCSARGASKETQYFGPGTRLLVL.

This chain connects TRBV19 to TRBJ1-2; 10 nucleotides agree with TRBD1. CDR1 and CDR2 (germline): LNHDA, SQIVND (reference sequence). This CDR3 has 14 amino acids. J was trimmed by 7 bases and V by 5 bases; bases with no gene match: 7. CDR3 region: CASSAGQGMLGYTF. The CDR3 DNA is TGTGCCAGTAGTGCGGGACAGGGGATGCTTGGCTACACCTTC.

This rearrangement joins TRBV29-1 to TRBJ1-1; the D gene is possibly TRBD1 (6 bases). In germline, CDR1 is SQVTM, CDR2 ANQGSEA. The CDR3 is made up of 12 amino acids. V was trimmed by 7 bases and J by 2 bases, leaving 11 bases between them. CDR3 DNA: TGCAGCGGAGGCAGGGGAAACACTGAAGCTTTCTTT. Amino acid sequence: CSGGRGNTEAFF. The whole variable domain, filled in from reference TRBV29-1 and TRBJ1-1, reads SAVISQKPSRDICQRGTSLTIQCQVDSQVTMMFWYRQQPGQSLTLIATANQGSEATYESGFVIDKFPISRPNLTFSTLTVSNMSPEDSSIYLCSGGRGNTEAFFGQGTRLTVV.

The chain links TRBV19 to TRBJ1-1; tentative D call: TRBD1 (5 bases). The ends were cut back, 6 bases at V and 8 bases at J, with 16 bases in the middle. Germline V CDR1 and CDR2: LNHDA, SQIVND (reference sequence). This CDR3 has 13 amino acids. For the CDR3, the DNA is TGTGCCAGTAGGGGGACCTGGGGGTCAGAAGCTTTCTTT. Translated, it gives CASRGTWGSEAFF.

The CDR3 sequence is CASGQNEKLFF. The CDR3 coding sequence is TGTGCCTCGGGACAGAATGAAAAACTGTTTTTT. The chain couples TRBV30 to TRBJ1-4; 7 bases line up with TRBD1. This CDR3 is 11 amino acids long. Germline V gene sequence: CDR1 GTSNPN, CDR2 SVGIG (reference sequence). J gave up 5 bases and V 7 bases, and 1 base lay outside the gene matches.

The chain recombines TRBV25-1 with TRBJ1-2, with TRBD1 as a possible D gene (5 bases). Trimming took 3 bases from V and 4 from J, leaving 12 bases between them. Germline CDR1 is MGHDK and CDR2 is SYGVNS. The CDR3 has 14 amino acids. The CDR3 DNA is TGTGCCAGCAGTGACCCCGGGGCGGCCTATGGCTACACCTTC. Residues: CASSDPGAAYGYTF.

This rearrangement joins TRBV11-2 to TRBJ2-3, with 8 bases lining up with TRBD2. The germline gives CDR1 SGHAT, CDR2 FQNNGV. The CDR3 has 17 amino acids. J gave up 2 bases and V 1 base, and 8 bases lay outside the gene matches. The CDR3 nucleotides read TGTGCCAGCAGCTTAGGAGGGTCTAGCGGGCCCACAGATACGCAGTATTTT. It is translated as CASSLGGSSGPTDTQYF. The full variable domain, with the rest looked up from reference TRBV11-2 and TRBJ2-3, is EAGVAQSPRYKIIEKRQSVAFWCNPISGHATLYWYQQILGQGPKLLIQFQNNGVVDDSQLPKDRFSAERLKGVDSTLKIQPAKLEDSAVYLCASSLGGSSGPTDTQYFGPGTRLTVL.

The rearrangement uses TRBV7-3 and TRBJ2-1; the D gene could be TRBD1 or TRBD2 (6 bases each). Looked up from germline, CDR1 is SGHTA and CDR2 is FQGTGA. Between the trimmed V and J ends, which lost 4 bases and 9 bases, there was a span of 25 bases. This CDR3 is built from 17 residues. CDR3 nucleotides: TGTGCCAGCAGCTCCTCATCCGGGTGGGGGGCCTTTGGTGAGCAGTTCTTC. This codes for CASSSSSGWGAFGEQFF.

The V call is TRBV19, the J call TRBJ1-5, with D unresolved. In germline, CDR1 is LNHDA, CDR2 SQIVND (reference sequence). The CDR3 is made up of 14 amino acids. V gave up 3 bases and J gave up 4 bases, with 10 bases separating them. The CDR3 sequence: CASSMRVQNQPQHF. CDR3 sequence (DNA): TGTGCCAGTAGTATGAGGGTTCAGAATCAGCCCCAGCATTTT.

This sequence joins TRBV10-3 and TRBJ2-7, with a tentative D call TRBD1 (8 bases). V was clipped by 3 bases and J by 2 bases, with 17 bases between them. CDR3 length equals 16 residues. Germline CDR1 and CDR2: ENHRY and SYGVKD. This CDR3 is CAISDPGGAGAYEQYF. DNA of the CDR3: TGTGCCATCAGTGACCCAGGGGGCGCGGGGGCCTACGAGCAGTACTTC.

V usage is TRBV7-6 and J usage is TRBJ2-2; D call uncertain. In germline, CDR1 is SGHVS, CDR2 FNYEAQ. The CDR3 is made up of 16 amino acids. V dropped 3 bases and J dropped 7 bases, with 18 bases sitting between them. The CDR3 nucleotides read TGTGCCAGCAGCTTCTCGGACGCCCTAATGAGCGGGGAGCTGTTTTTT. Residues: CASSFSDALMSGELFF.

The chain couples TRBV7-9 to TRBJ2-5; 8 bases are shared with TRBD1. Germline assignment: CDR1 SEHNR and CDR2 FQNEAQ (reference sequence). The CDR3 totals 15 residues. J gave up 4 bases and V 4 bases, and 8 bases lay outside the gene matches. DNA of the CDR3: TGTGCCAGCAGCTCACTAGGGACAGGAGGAGAGACCCAGTACTTC. Residues: CASSSLGTGGETQYF.

The chain carries TRBV4-1 and TRBJ2-1; D may be TRBD2 (7 bases). This CDR3 is built from 16 residues. V shed 6 bases and J shed 1 base, with 16 bases lying between them. The germline CDR1 and CDR2 sequences are MGHRA and YSYEKL. The CDR3 loop is CASRGGAVDSYNEQFF. The CDR3 region has the DNA TGCGCCAGCAGAGGGGGGGCCGTCGATTCCTACAATGAGCAGTTCTTC.